These 32 T cell receptor beta chains were all obtained from the same sample, sequenced in a study of blood T cell repertoires in COVID-19. This table comes from immunoSEQ multiplex PCR, and its TCRdb copy is limited to in-frame clones, with some not included. In the table there are about 200,000 clones, 84% of which are singletons. Sequenced: PBMCs or T cells enriched from blood (not recorded which). These receptor sequences come from a young woman who had been exposed to COVID-19.

The chain combines TRBV2 with TRBJ2-7; 9 positions match TRBD2. J lost 4 bases, V lost 7 bases, and 2 bases had no gene match. Germline CDR1 and CDR2: SNHLY and FYNNEI. The CDR3 sequence is 12 residues long. This chain's CDR3 is CASNSGGYEQYF. The CDR3 DNA sequence: TGTGCCAGCAATAGCGGGGGTTACGAGCAGTACTTC.

The V gene is TRBV4-3, the J gene TRBJ2-1; 12 positions agree with TRBD2. V dropped 2 bases and J dropped 6; count of bases not matched to a gene: 2. The germline CDR1 and CDR2 sequences are LGHNA and YSLEER. This CDR3 is built from 15 residues. CDR3 in DNA: TGCGCCAGCAGCCAAAGACTAGCGGGGGCCAATGAGCAGTTCTTC. This codes for CASSQRLAGANEQFF.

This chain connects TRBV29-1 to TRBJ2-7; 8 bases agree with TRBD1. The CDR3 covers 14 residues. Losses at the gene ends were 4 bases for V and 3 bases for J; bases not matched to a gene: 8. Germline loops: CDR1 SQVTM, CDR2 ANQGSEA. CDR3 region: CSVADQGAVYEQYF. For the CDR3, the DNA is TGCAGCGTTGCGGACCAGGGGGCAGTCTACGAGCAGTACTTC.

This clone was picked up one time. The chain has TRBV30 and TRBJ1-2; weak D call: TRBD1 (6 bases). The germline gives CDR1 GTSNPN, CDR2 SVGIG (reference sequence). The CDR3 consists of 16 residues. The ends were cut back, 4 bases at V and 8 bases at J, with 26 bases in the middle. The CDR3 loop reads CAWTPEVAGAARGYTF. The CDR3 region has the DNA TGTGCCTGGACCCCCGAGGTCGCAGGGGCCGCCCGAGGCTACACCTTC.

V gene TRBV6-5 combines with J gene TRBJ1-2; TRBD1 matches 10 bases. Trimming at V came to 8 bases and at J to 6 bases, leaving 6 bases not matched to a gene. There are 13 residues in the CDR3. The germline CDR1 and CDR2 sequences are MNHEY and SVGAGI. The CDR3 bases are TGTGCCAGCGGGACAGGGGTATTCGATGGCTACACCTTC. Its protein is CASGTGVFDGYTF.

The sample holds a few counts of this clone. CDR3 protein: CASSPVMGDTEKLFF. The DNA of the CDR3 is TGTGCCAGCAGCCCAGTAATGGGGGACACTGAAAAACTGTTTTTT. The J gene is TRBJ1-4, the V gene TRBV3-1 (or the pseudogene TRBV3-2); perhaps TRBD1 as D (6 bases). Trimming stripped 4 bases from V and 7 bases from J, with 16 bases between. The CDR3 has 15 amino acids. Germline CDR1 and CDR2: LGHDT and YNNKEL (reference sequence).

The genes are TRBV9 and TRBJ2-5; the match to TRBD2 covers 7 bases. Looked up from germline, CDR1 is SGDLS and CDR2 is YYNGEE. The CDR3 sequence is 14 residues long. With V trimmed by 3 bases and J by 5 bases, 7 bases remained unmatched. CDR3 sequence reads: CASSDLADGETQYF. The CDR3 nucleotides read TGTGCCAGCAGCGATCTAGCGGACGGCGAGACCCAGTACTTC.

This chain links TRBV5-1 with TRBJ2-3, with 7 bases lining up with TRBD1. Losses at the gene ends were 2 bases for V and 1 base for J; bases not matched to a gene: 7. Germline values: CDR1 SGHRS, CDR2 YFSETQ. The CDR3 has 16 amino acids. CDR3 loop: CASSFVPGQRTDTQYF. Written as DNA, the CDR3 is TGCGCCAGCAGCTTCGTTCCGGGACAGCGCACAGATACGCAGTATTTT.

This clone was detected only once. The gene calls are TRBV6-5 and TRBJ1-1; 7 nucleotides align to TRBD1. The V gene's germline CDR1 is MNHEY and CDR2 SVGAGI. V shed 4 bases, J shed 6 bases, and the junction held 5 bases outside the gene matches. The length of the CDR3 is 13 residues. CDR3 DNA: TGTGCCAGCAGTTCCGGACAGGACCCTGAAGCTTTCTTT. Its protein product is CASSSGQDPEAFF.

The rearrangement joins TRBV7-3 to TRBJ1-1, with TRBD1 matching 8 bases. The junction had 2 bases not matched to a gene; V was cut back by 4 bases and J by 7 bases. CDR3 length: 12 amino acids. Germline V gene lookup returns CDR1 SGHTA and CDR2 FQGTGA. The CDR3 loop is CASSSTGDEAFF. Here the CDR3 DNA reads TGTGCCAGCAGCTCGACAGGGGATGAAGCTTTCTTT.

The V call is TRBV12-3 or TRBV12-4, the J call TRBJ2-1; possible D gene TRBD1, 5 bases. This CDR3 contains 13 residues. Trimming left V 7 bases short and J 9 bases short, with 16 bases between. CDR3 amino acids: CASNPVLGAEQFF. CDR3 DNA sequence: TGTGCCAGCAATCCAGTCCTAGGGGCTGAGCAGTTCTTC.

A single count supports this clone. This chain connects TRBV2 to TRBJ2-3; 7 nucleotides agree with TRBD2. V lost 8 bases, J lost 2 bases, and 7 bases stayed unmatched. The CDR3 consists of 14 residues. The germline gives CDR1 SNHLY, CDR2 FYNNEI. The CDR3 coding sequence is TGTGCCAGCTATGGGGGGGTTCTCACAGATACGCAGTATTTT. This gives the protein CASYGGVLTDTQYF.

This chain connects TRBV18 to TRBJ2-7; D possibly corresponds to TRBD1 (5 bases). V lost 10 bases to trimming and J lost 2 bases, with 12 bases between them. CDR1 and CDR2 (germline): KGHSH, LQKENI. This CDR3 spans 12 amino acids. CDR3: CATSGSTYEQYF. Here the CDR3 DNA reads TGTGCCACATCAGGGTCCACCTACGAGCAGTACTTC.

The chain links TRBV6-6 to TRBJ1-4; D is unclear. The ends were cut back, 2 bases at V and 5 bases at J, with 12 bases in the middle. CDR1 is MNHNY, CDR2 SVGAGI, per germline (reference sequence). The CDR3 covers 15 residues. The CDR3 DNA sequence: TGTGCCAGCAGTTACGGTGGCAGCGAGAATGAAAAACTGTTTTTT. Its protein is CASSYGGSENEKLFF.

CDR3 amino acids: CAWTMTRTNVLTF. The CDR3 DNA sequence: TGTGCCTGGACCATGACAAGGACCAACGTCCTGACTTTC. This chain uses TRBV30 with TRBJ2-6, with D unresolved. The CDR3 extends over 13 amino acids. The germline gives CDR1 GTSNPN, CDR2 SVGIG (reference sequence). V was shortened by 4 bases and J by 8 bases, with 12 bases between the two germline ends.

The DNA for the CDR3 is TGTGCCAGCAGCCCCACAGGGGGAAACACCATATATTTT. It yields the protein CASSPTGGNTIYF. V gene TRBV7-9 combines with J gene TRBJ1-3; D may be TRBD1 (6 bases). This CDR3 is built from 13 residues. CDR1 SEHNR and CDR2 FQNEAQ come from the germline V gene (reference sequence). The ends were cut back, 5 bases at V and 4 bases at J, with 9 bases in the middle.

This clone was recorded a few times. The rearrangement joins TRBV6-2 or TRBV6-3 to TRBJ2-1, with TRBD2 identical over 7 bases. The CDR3 covers 14 residues. Germline V gene sequence: CDR1 MNHEY, CDR2 SVGEGT. Germline trimming cut 6 bases from V and 5 bases from J; bases unmatched to any gene: 7. The CDR3 region is CASSLPGLHNEQFF. CDR3 DNA: TGTGCCAGCAGCCTACCGGGACTACACAATGAGCAGTTCTTC.

The chain couples TRBV11-3 to TRBJ2-1, with 7 bases identical to TRBD1. Germline V gives CDR1 SGHNT, CDR2 YENEEA. V lost 3 bases to trimming and J lost 0 bases; unmatched junction nucleotides: 5. The length of the CDR3 is 16 residues. CDR3 sequence reads: CASSLVGTASYNEQFF. In DNA form, the CDR3 reads TGTGCCAGCAGCTTGGTCGGGACAGCCTCCTACAATGAGCAGTTCTTC.

The chain is built from TRBV7-2 and TRBJ2-7; D unclear. This CDR3 is 13 amino acids long. Germline CDR1 and CDR2: SGHTA and FQGNSA. V lost 1 base and J 5 bases, leaving 9 bases between the germline ends. CDR3 loop: CASSLVFSDEQYF. In nucleotides, the CDR3 is TGTGCCAGCAGCTTAGTGTTCTCAGACGAGCAGTACTTC.

This clone occurred once. V gene TRBV11-2 combines with J gene TRBJ2-5; no firm D call. V was shortened by 0 bases and J by 0 bases, with 5 bases between the two germline ends. Germline V gives CDR1 SGHAT, CDR2 FQNNGV. The CDR3 has 14 amino acids. The CDR3 region is CASSLDNYQETQYF. CDR3 bases: TGTGCCAGCAGCTTAGACAATTACCAAGAGACCCAGTACTTC.

The gene calls are TRBV5-1 and TRBJ2-1; 9 bases fit TRBD1. This CDR3 is 16 amino acids long. V lost 3 bases, J lost 6 bases, and 10 bases stayed unmatched. CDR1 is SGHRS and CDR2 is YFSETQ in the germline V gene. CDR3 loop: CASSSLKQGAGNEQFF. The CDR3, as DNA: TGCGCCAGCAGCTCCTTAAAACAGGGGGCGGGCAATGAGCAGTTCTTC. The full variable domain, rest sourced from reference TRBV5-1 and TRBJ2-1, is KAGVTQTPRYLIKTRGQQVTLSCSPISGHRSVSWYQQTPGQGLQFLFEYFSETQRNKGNFPGRFSGRQFSNSRSEMNVSTLELGDSALYLCASSSLKQGAGNEQFFGPGTRLTVL.

The chain links TRBV9 to TRBJ2-2; the D is unclear. The germline V and J ends were trimmed by 7 bases and 6 bases, with 7 bases remaining between them. The CDR3 consists of 11 residues. Germline lookup yields CDR1 SGDLS and CDR2 YYNGEE. The CDR3 DNA sequence: TGTGCCAGCGGGCGCCCCGGGGAGCTGTTTTTT. Its protein product is CASGRPGELFF.

The count of this clone is one. The DNA for the CDR3 is TGTGCCAGCAGCGTCGGGACAGGGGGCATCTACAATGAGCAGTTCTTC. Translated: CASSVGTGGIYNEQFF. The chain combines TRBV9 with TRBJ2-1; 12 nucleotides match TRBD1. V trimming: 2 bases; J trimming: 3 bases; junction bases outside the gene matches: 3. The CDR3 extends over 16 amino acids. Germline CDR1 is SGDLS and CDR2 is YYNGEE.

The chain links TRBV3-1 (or the pseudogene TRBV3-2) to TRBJ1-2; TRBD1 matches at 7 bases. CDR1 and CDR2 from the germline V gene are LGHDT and YNNKEL (reference sequence). The junction had 1 base not matched to a gene; V was cut back by 6 bases and J by 3 bases. The CDR3 sequence is 12 residues long. The CDR3 sequence is CASSTGDYGYTF. The CDR3 DNA follows: TGTGCCAGCAGTACAGGGGACTATGGCTACACCTTC.

The gene calls are TRBV15 and TRBJ2-3; perhaps TRBD2 as D (6 bases). The germline V gene encodes CDR1 LNHNV and CDR2 YYDKDF (reference sequence). V gave up 5 bases and J gave up 10 bases, with 22 bases separating them. The CDR3 is 15 amino acids. CDR3 DNA sequence: TGTGCCACCAGCGGGCGGGAATGGCAGTCCGGAGCGCAGTATTTT. Translation gives CATSGREWQSGAQYF.

The genes are TRBV27 and TRBJ1-4, with 7 positions matching TRBD1. V shed 6 bases, J shed 2 bases, and the junction held 12 bases outside the gene matches. Germline V lookup: CDR1 MNHEY, CDR2 SMNVEV (reference sequence). The CDR3 is made up of 17 amino acids. The chain's CDR3 is CASRSDRVVATNEKLFF. CDR3 in DNA: TGTGCCAGCAGATCCGACAGGGTGGTTGCGACTAATGAAAAACTGTTTTTT.

This chain links TRBV2 with TRBJ1-1; D perhaps matches TRBD1 (5 bases). This CDR3 has 13 residues. The V end was cut by 7 bases, the J end by 2 bases, with 11 bases between. Germline V gene data show CDR1 as SNHLY and CDR2 as FYNNEI. The CDR3 bases are TGTGCCAGCACCAGGGTAATAAACACTGAAGCTTTCTTT. The encoded protein is CASTRVINTEAFF.

This clone was seen once. The rearrangement uses TRBV2 and TRBJ1-5; no clear D. The CDR3 has 12 amino acids. Germline-derived CDR1 and CDR2 are SNHLY and FYNNEI. Trimming took off 7 bases at V and 6 bases at J, with 10 bases between the two ends. Here the CDR3 reads CASNAGIQPQHF. The CDR3 DNA sequence: TGTGCCAGCAACGCGGGGATTCAGCCCCAGCATTTT.

J is TRBJ1-4 and V is TRBV29-1, with 10 bases fitting TRBD1. CDR1 and CDR2 (germline): SQVTM, ANQGSEA. J was trimmed by 10 bases and V by 6 bases; bases with no gene match: 5. This CDR3 contains 12 residues. In nucleotides, the CDR3 is TGCAGCGTGGACAGGGGGGCAGGAAAACTGTTTTTT. It specifies CSVDRGAGKLFF.

The chain is built from TRBV9 and TRBJ2-6, with 7 bases matching TRBD1. J was trimmed by 0 bases and V by 4 bases; bases with no gene match: 10. The CDR3 length is 18 residues. Germline CDR1 is SGDLS and CDR2 is YYNGEE. The CDR3: CASSHPRDSSSGANVLTF. CDR3 bases: TGTGCCAGCAGCCACCCAAGGGACAGCTCCTCTGGGGCCAACGTCCTGACTTTC. Supplemented by reference TRBV9 and TRBJ2-6, the full variable domain reads DSGVTQTPKHLITATGQRVTLRCSPRSGDLSVYWYQQSLDQGLQFLIQYYNGEERAKGNILERFSAQQFPDLHSELNLSSLELGDSALYFCASSHPRDSSSGANVLTFGAGSRLTVL.

V usage is TRBV5-6 and J usage is TRBJ2-7; 9 nucleotides align to TRBD1. Germline CDR1 SGHDT, CDR2 YYEEEE. The CDR3 has 15 residues. The trim removed 6 bases at V and 5 bases at J, leaving 12 bases unmatched. The DNA for the CDR3 is TGTGCCAGCAATTCCGGGACAGGGCTCATGAACGAGCAGTACTTC. Its translation is CASNSGTGLMNEQYF.

The V and J genes are TRBV5-5 and TRBJ2-3; 7 nucleotides line up with TRBD2. The ends lost 1 base at V and 3 bases at J; junction bases unmatched: 8. Germline V gene data show CDR1 as SGHKS and CDR2 as YYEKEE (reference sequence). This CDR3 contains 16 residues. CDR3 in amino acids: CASSLLPGEGTDTQYF. Written as DNA, the CDR3 is TGTGCCAGCAGCTTGCTACCCGGGGAGGGGACAGATACGCAGTATTTT.